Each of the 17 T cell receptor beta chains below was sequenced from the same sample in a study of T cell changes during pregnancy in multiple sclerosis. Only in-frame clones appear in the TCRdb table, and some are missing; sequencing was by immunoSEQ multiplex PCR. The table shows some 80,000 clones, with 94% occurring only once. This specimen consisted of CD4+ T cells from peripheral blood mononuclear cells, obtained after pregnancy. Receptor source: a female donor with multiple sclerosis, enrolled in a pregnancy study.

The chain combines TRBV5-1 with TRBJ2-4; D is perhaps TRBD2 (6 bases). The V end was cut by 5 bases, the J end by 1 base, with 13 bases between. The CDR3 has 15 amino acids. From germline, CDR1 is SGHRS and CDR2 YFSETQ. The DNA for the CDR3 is TGCGCCAGCAGGGATACTAGCCCGGCCAAAAACATTCAGTACTTC. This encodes CASRDTSPAKNIQYF.

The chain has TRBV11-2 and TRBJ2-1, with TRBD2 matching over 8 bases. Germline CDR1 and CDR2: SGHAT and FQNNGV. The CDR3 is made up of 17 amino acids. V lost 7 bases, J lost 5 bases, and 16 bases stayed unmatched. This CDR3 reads CASTAPYPSGPNNEQFF. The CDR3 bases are TGTGCCAGCACGGCCCCATACCCTAGCGGGCCTAACAATGAGCAGTTCTTC.

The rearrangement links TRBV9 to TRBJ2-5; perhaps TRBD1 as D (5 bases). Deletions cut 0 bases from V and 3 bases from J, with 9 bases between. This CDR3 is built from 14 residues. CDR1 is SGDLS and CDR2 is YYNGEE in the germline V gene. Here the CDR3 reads CASSVGQIKETQYF. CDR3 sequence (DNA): TGTGCCAGCAGCGTAGGACAGATAAAAGAGACCCAGTACTTC.

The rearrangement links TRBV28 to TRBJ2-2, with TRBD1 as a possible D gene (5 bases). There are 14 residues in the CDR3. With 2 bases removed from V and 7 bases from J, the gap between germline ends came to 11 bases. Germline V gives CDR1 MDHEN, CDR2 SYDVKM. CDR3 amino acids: CASSLLRDNGELFF. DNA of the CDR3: TGTGCCAGCAGTTTACTCAGGGATAACGGGGAGCTGTTTTTT.

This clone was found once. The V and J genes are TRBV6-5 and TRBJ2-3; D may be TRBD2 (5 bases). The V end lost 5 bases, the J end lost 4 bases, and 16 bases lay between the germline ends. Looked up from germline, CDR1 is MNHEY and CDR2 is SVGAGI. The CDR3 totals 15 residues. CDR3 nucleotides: TGTGCCAGCAGTAAAGGGAGACCGAGGCCAGATACGCAGTATTTT. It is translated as CASSKGRPRPDTQYF.

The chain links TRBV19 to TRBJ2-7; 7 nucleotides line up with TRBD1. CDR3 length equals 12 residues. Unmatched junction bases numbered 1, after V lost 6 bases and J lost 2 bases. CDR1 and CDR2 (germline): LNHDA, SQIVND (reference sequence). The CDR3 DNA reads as TGTGCCAGTAGCGGGACAGCCTACGAGCAGTACTTC. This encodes CASSGTAYEQYF.

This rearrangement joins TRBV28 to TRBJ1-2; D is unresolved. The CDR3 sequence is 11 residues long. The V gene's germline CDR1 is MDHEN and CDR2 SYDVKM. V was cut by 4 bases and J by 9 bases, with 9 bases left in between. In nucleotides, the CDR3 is TGTGCCAGCAGTTCGAGTAGCAGCTACACCTTC. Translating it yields CASSSSSSYTF.

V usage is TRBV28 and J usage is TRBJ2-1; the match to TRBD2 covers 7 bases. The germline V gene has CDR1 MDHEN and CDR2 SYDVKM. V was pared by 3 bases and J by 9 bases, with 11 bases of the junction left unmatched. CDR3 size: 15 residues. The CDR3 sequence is CASSLRSGKEGEQFF. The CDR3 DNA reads TGTGCCAGCAGTTTGAGGAGCGGGAAAGAAGGTGAGCAGTTCTTC. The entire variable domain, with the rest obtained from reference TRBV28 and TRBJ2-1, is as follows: DVKVTQSSRYLVKRTGEKVFLECVQDMDHENMFWYRQDPGLGLRLIYFSYDVKMKEKGDIPEGYSVSREKKERFSLILESASTNQTSMYLCASSLRSGKEGEQFFGPGTRLTVL.

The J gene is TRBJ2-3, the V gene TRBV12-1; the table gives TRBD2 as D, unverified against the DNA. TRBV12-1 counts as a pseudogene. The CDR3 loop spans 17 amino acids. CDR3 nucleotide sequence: TGTGCCAGCAGCCTTTCGACTAGCGGGATCCTCACAGATACGCAGTATTTT. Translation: CASSLSTSGILTDTQYF.

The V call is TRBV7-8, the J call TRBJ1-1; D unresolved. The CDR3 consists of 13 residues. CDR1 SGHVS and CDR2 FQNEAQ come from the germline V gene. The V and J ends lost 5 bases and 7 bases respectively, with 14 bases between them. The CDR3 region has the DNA TGTGCCAGCAGCGGACTGGGAAAGATTGAAGCTTTCTTT. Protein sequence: CASSGLGKIEAFF.

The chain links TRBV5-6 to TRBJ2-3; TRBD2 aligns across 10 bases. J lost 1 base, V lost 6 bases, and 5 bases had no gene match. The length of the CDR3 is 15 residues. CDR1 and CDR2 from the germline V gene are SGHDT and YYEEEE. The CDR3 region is CASKREGLGTDTQYF. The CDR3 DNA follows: TGTGCCAGCAAGCGGGAGGGCCTTGGCACAGATACGCAGTATTTT.

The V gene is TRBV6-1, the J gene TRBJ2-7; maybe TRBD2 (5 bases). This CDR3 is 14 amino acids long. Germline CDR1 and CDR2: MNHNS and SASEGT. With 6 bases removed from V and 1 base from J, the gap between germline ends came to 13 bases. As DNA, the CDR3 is TGTGCCAGCAGGATTTACGGGGTATCCTACGAGCAGTACTTC. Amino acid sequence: CASRIYGVSYEQYF.

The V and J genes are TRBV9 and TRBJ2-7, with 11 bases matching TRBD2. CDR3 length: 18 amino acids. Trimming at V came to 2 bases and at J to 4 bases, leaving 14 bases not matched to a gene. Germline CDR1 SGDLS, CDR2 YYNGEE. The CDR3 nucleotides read TGTGCCAGCAGCGTTGGTACTAGCGGGAGTGGGATTCGGTACGAGCAGTACTTC. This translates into CASSVGTSGSGIRYEQYF.

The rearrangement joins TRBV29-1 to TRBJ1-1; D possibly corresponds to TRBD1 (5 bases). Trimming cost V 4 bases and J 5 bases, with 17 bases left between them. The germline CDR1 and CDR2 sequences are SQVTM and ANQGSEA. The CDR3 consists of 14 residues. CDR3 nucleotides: TGCAGCGTTGGGGGTAGCAGGGTTAGGACTGAAGCTTTCTTT. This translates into CSVGGSRVRTEAFF.

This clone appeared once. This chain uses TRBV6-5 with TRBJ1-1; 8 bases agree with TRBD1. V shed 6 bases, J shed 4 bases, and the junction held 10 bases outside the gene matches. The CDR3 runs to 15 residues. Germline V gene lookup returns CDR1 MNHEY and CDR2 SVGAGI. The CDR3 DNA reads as TGTGCCAGCAGCGTCATTGGACAGGGTACCACTGAAGCTTTCTTT. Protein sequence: CASSVIGQGTTEAFF.

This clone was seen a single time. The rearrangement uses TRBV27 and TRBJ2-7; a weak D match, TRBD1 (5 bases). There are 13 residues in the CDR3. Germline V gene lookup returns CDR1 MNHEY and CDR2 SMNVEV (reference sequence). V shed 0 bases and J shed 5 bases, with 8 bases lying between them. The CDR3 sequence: CASSLSPGHEQYF. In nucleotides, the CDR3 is TGTGCCAGCAGTTTATCCCCAGGGCACGAGCAGTACTTC.

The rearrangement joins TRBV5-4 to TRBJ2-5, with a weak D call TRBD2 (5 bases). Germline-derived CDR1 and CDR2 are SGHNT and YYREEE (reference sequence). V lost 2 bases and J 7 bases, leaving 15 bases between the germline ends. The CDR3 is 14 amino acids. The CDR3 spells CASSFESVRGTQYF. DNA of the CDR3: TGTGCCAGCAGCTTTGAAAGCGTTCGGGGGACCCAGTACTTC. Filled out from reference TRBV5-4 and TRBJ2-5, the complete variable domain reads ETGVTQSPTHLIKTRGQQVTLRCSSQSGHNTVSWYQQALGQGPQFIFQYYREEENGRGNFPPRFSGLQFPNYSSELNVNALELDDSALYLCASSFESVRGTQYFGPGTRLLVL.